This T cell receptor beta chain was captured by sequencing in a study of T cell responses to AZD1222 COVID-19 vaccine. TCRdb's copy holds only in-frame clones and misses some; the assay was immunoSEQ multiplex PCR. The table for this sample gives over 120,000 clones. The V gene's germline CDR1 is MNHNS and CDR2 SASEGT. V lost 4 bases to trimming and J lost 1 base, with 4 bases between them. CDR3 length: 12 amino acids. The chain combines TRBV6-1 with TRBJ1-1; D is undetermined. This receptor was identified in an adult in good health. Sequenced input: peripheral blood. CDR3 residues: CASSGKNTEAFF. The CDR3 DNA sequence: TGTGCCAGCAGTGGGAAGAACACTGAAGCTTTCTTT.